Listed below are T cell receptor beta chains from one sample, sequenced in a study of shared clonotypes between healthy human individuals. The table came from immunoSEQ multiplex PCR; TCRdb's copy has only in-frame clones and leaves some out. The sample lists 1.5 million to 1.9 million clones, 95% to 99% occurring once. The sequencing sample was made of naive CD4+ T cells sorted from blood. The receptors were gathered from a man between 25 and 39 years old in good health. CDR3s include the opening cysteine and the closing phenylalanine or tryptophan. The D gene is left open where the match is weak. Where a row states a size, it is once, few, many or the class of an expanded clone; other rows omit it.

v_call,clone_size,d_call,j_call,cdr3_aa,cdr3_nt
TRBV10-2,NA,NA,TRBJ2-3,CASTPLDEGADTQYF,TGCGCCAGCACCCCCCTGGACGAGGGGGCAGATACGCAGTATTTT
TRBV7-2,NA,TRBD1,TRBJ1-2,CASSLRDSYGYTF,TGTGCCAGCAGCTTAAGGGACAGTTATGGCTACACCTTC
TRBV5-1,NA,TRBD2,TRBJ2-1,CASSAALLAGGVEQFF,TGCGCCAGCAGCGCCGCTTTACTAGCGGGAGGGGTTGAGCAGTTCTTC
TRBV7-9,NA,TRBD1,TRBJ1-3,CASSPTGSGNTIYF,TGTGCCAGCAGCCCGACAGGGAGTGGAAACACCATATATTTT
TRBV5-1,NA,NA,TRBJ1-3,CASSLSGVPGNTIYF,TGCGCCAGCAGCTTGTCGGGTGTCCCTGGAAACACCATATATTTT
TRBV2,NA,TRBD1,TRBJ2-5,CASSVDRVQETQYF,TGTGCCAGCAGTGTGGACAGGGTCCAAGAGACCCAGTACTTC
TRBV6-5,NA,NA,TRBJ1-1,CASSTDIRYTEAFF,TGTGCCAGCAGTACGGACATTCGGTACACTGAAGCTTTCTTT
TRBV9,NA,TRBD2,TRBJ2-1,CASSPLASGLAAYNEQFF,TGTGCCAGCAGCCCCTTAGCCTCCGGACTAGCAGCGTACAATGAGCAGTTCTTC
TRBV5-1,NA,TRBD2,TRBJ2-1,CASSSGLAGGYNEQFF,TGCGCCAGCAGCTCGGGACTAGCGGGAGGTTACAATGAGCAGTTCTTC
TRBV7-9,NA,NA,TRBJ2-7,CASSLANYEQYF,TGTGCCAGCAGCCTAGCTAATTACGAGCAGTACTTC
TRBV7-8,once,NA,TRBJ2-2,CASSLVSARSTGELFF,TGTGCCAGCAGCTTAGTGTCGGCCAGAAGCACCGGGGAGCTGTTTTTT
TRBV28,NA,NA,TRBJ2-1,CASRGSISYNEQFF,TGTGCCAGCAGAGGTAGCATCTCCTACAATGAGCAGTTCTTC
TRBV11-2,NA,NA,TRBJ2-7,CASSSSGPYEQYF,TGTGCCAGCAGCTCTAGTGGACCCTACGAGCAGTACTTC
TRBV11-3,NA,NA,TRBJ2-1,CASSSGTYNEQFF,TGTGCCAGCAGCTCAGGGACCTACAATGAGCAGTTCTTC
TRBV5-5,NA,TRBD2,TRBJ2-7,CASSLSASGSSTYEQYF,TGTGCCAGCAGCTTGTCGGCTAGCGGGAGCTCAACCTACGAGCAGTACTTC
TRBV5-6,NA,TRBD1,TRBJ2-3,CASSLGDRGLTDTQYF,TGTGCCAGCAGCTTAGGGGACAGGGGACTCACAGATACGCAGTATTTT
TRBV6-6,NA,TRBD1,TRBJ2-7,CASSYGQGSSHEQYF,TGTGCCAGCAGTTATGGACAGGGGTCTTCCCACGAGCAGTACTTC
TRBV2,NA,NA,TRBJ2-1,CASSVASVVEQFF,TGTGCCAGCAGTGTTGCCTCAGTGGTTGAGCAGTTCTTC
TRBV10-3,NA,TRBD2,TRBJ2-7,CAIEREGSYEQYF,TGTGCCATCGAGCGGGAGGGATCCTACGAGCAGTACTTC
TRBV10-3,NA,TRBD2,TRBJ2-3,CAISPTSGGTDTQYF,TGTGCCATCAGCCCGACTAGCGGGGGCACAGATACGCAGTATTTT